The rows below give T cell receptor beta chains drawn from one sample of a study of PD-L1 blockade in urothelial cancer. The table came from immunoSEQ multiplex PCR; TCRdb's copy has only in-frame clones and leaves some out. The sample shows approximately 80,000 clones, roughly 82% of them seen only once. The sample here was PBMCs, taken around atezolizumab (anti-PD-L1) treatment. These receptors all stem from a man aged 65-85 years with urothelial cancer. The CDR3 runs from the conserved cysteine through the conserved F or W. The D gene is left open where the match is weak. The size entry is marked missing in some rows and otherwise reads once, few, many or a size class.

>-|-|TRBJ2-3|TRBV5-4
CASSSGGRTDTQYF
TGTGCCAGCAGCTCCGGGGGTCGCACAGATACGCAGTATTTT
>-|-|TRBJ2-3|TRBV4-2
CASSQDRDADTQYF
TGTGCCAGCAGCCAAGACAGGGATGCAGATACGCAGTATTTT
>-|-|TRBJ1-4|TRBV6-1
CASSGGFSDEKLFF
TGTGCCAGCAGCGGGGGTTTTAGCGATGAAAAACTGTTTTTT
>-|TRBD1|TRBJ2-6|TRBV6-5
CASSSGTGLGANVLTF
TGTGCCAGCAGTTCTGGGACAGGGCTTGGGGCCAACGTCCTGACTTTC
>-|TRBD1|TRBJ2-3|TRBV11-3
CASSRRGLLTADTQYF
TGTGCCAGCAGCCGCAGGGGGCTTCTTACGGCAGATACGCAGTATTTT
>-|TRBD1|TRBJ2-2|TRBV15
CATNADRINTGELFF
TGTGCCACCAACGCGGACAGGATCAACACCGGGGAGCTGTTTTTT
>-|-|TRBJ2-1|TRBV9
CASSVDFTYNEQFF
TGTGCCAGCAGCGTAGATTTCACTTACAATGAGCAGTTCTTC
>-|-|TRBJ2-1|TRBV5-1
CASSLEVRGRGGEQFF
TGCGCCAGCAGCTTGGAGGTCCGCGGACGGGGAGGTGAGCAGTTCTTC
>-|TRBD1|TRBJ2-6|TRBV5-8
CASSFGQDRANVLTF
TGTGCCAGCAGCTTCGGACAGGATCGGGCCAACGTCCTGACTTTC
>-|-|TRBJ1-5|TRBV5-6
CASSLQLSNQPQHF
TGTGCCAGCAGCTTACAGCTTAGCAATCAGCCCCAGCATTTT
>once|TRBD1|TRBJ2-7|TRBV13
CASSPGTGSYEQYF
TGTGCCAGCAGTCCCGGGACAGGCTCATACGAGCAGTACTTC
>-|-|TRBJ1-2|TRBV9
CASSVDIDYGYTF
TGTGCCAGCAGCGTAGACATTGACTATGGCTACACCTTC
>-|TRBD1|TRBJ2-1|TRBV25-1
CASSELTGTGAEQFF
TGTGCCAGCAGTGAACTAACCGGGACAGGGGCTGAGCAGTTCTTC
>-|-|TRBJ1-1|TRBV6-5
CASSWEGVNTEAFF
TGTGCCAGCAGTTGGGAAGGGGTGAACACTGAAGCTTTCTTT
>-|TRBD2|TRBJ2-5|TRBV5-1
CASSLGGSGREGETQYF
TGCGCCAGCAGCCTGGGGGGTAGCGGGAGAGAGGGAGAGACCCAGTACTTC
>few|TRBD2|TRBJ2-5|TRBV2
CASSESSGLAGEETQYF
TGTGCCAGCAGTGAATCTTCCGGACTAGCGGGGGAAGAGACCCAGTACTTC
>-|TRBD1|TRBJ1-1|TRBV5-1
CASSSFGQGGTEAFF
TGCGCCAGCAGCTCGTTTGGACAGGGGGGGACTGAAGCTTTCTTT
>-|TRBD1|TRBJ2-7|TRBV5-4
CASSKDRGEQYF
TGTGCCAGCAGCAAAGACAGGGGCGAGCAGTACTTC
>-|TRBD2|TRBJ2-1|TRBV29-1
CSVKLSSGAPAYNEQFF
TGCAGCGTTAAACTTTCGAGCGGGGCCCCAGCCTACAATGAGCAGTTCTTC
>-|TRBD1|TRBJ1-1|TRBV15
CATTLGQGDTEAFF
TGTGCCACCACCTTGGGACAGGGTGACACTGAAGCTTTCTTT
>-|TRBD1|TRBJ2-6|TRBV5-1
CASRTGETGANVLTF
TGCGCCAGCAGAACAGGGGAAACCGGGGCCAACGTCCTGACTTTC
>-|-|TRBJ1-1|TRBV5-6
CASSFGAEAFF
TGTGCCAGCAGCTTTGGTGCGGAAGCTTTCTTT
>-|TRBD2|TRBJ2-7|TRBV5-1
CASSLGTSGGYEQYF
TGCGCCAGCAGCTTGGGGACTAGCGGGGGCTACGAGCAGTACTTC
>-|TRBD1|TRBJ2-7|TRBV10-3
CAIAKGEGQGSVEQYF
TGTGCCATCGCCAAGGGGGAGGGACAGGGGTCGGTTGAGCAGTACTTC
>-|-|TRBJ1-1|TRBV25-1
CASRTGSGTEAFF
TGTGCCAGCAGAACAGGGTCGGGCACTGAAGCTTTCTTT
>-|TRBD2|TRBJ2-3|TRBV7-2
CASRTSGNTDTQYF
TGTGCCAGCAGGACTAGCGGAAACACAGATACGCAGTATTTT
>-|-|TRBJ2-3|TRBV19
CASSIGSPPDTQYF
TGTGCCAGTAGTATCGGGTCCCCACCAGATACGCAGTATTTT
>few|-|TRBJ2-7|TRBV7-2
CASSPGRAGEQYF
TGTGCCAGCAGCCCCGGGCGGGCCGGAGAGCAGTACTTC
>-|TRBD2|TRBJ2-1|TRBV27
CASSLGTSGRQFF
TGTGCCAGCAGCCTCGGGACTAGCGGGAGGCAGTTCTTC
>-|TRBD1|TRBJ2-7|TRBV5-5
CASTWGPGQGYEQYF
TGTGCCAGCACCTGGGGCCCGGGACAGGGTTACGAGCAGTACTTC
>-|-|TRBJ2-3|TRBV29-1
CSVPWGGGVKDTQYF
TGCAGCGTCCCTTGGGGTGGAGGAGTGAAAGATACGCAGTATTTT
>-|TRBD2|TRBJ2-7|TRBV10-3
CAIYAGGGEQYF
TGTGCCATCTATGCGGGAGGAGGCGAGCAGTACTTC
>-|TRBD1|TRBJ2-5|TRBV13
CASSLRGSETQYF
TGTGCCAGCAGCCTCAGGGGGTCAGAGACCCAGTACTTC
>-|-|TRBJ1-1|TRBV5-6
CASSLVERGYEAFF
TGTGCCAGCAGCTTGGTGGAACGAGGATACGAAGCTTTCTTT
>-|TRBD2|TRBJ2-7|TRBV9
CASSVGPSGGAYEQYF
TGTGCCAGCAGCGTAGGGCCCAGCGGGGGGGCCTACGAGCAGTACTTC
>few|TRBD2|TRBJ2-1|TRBV4-1
CASSQASAGGAYNEQFF
TGCGCCAGCAGCCAAGCGTCGGCGGGGGGTGCGTACAATGAGCAGTTCTTC
>-|-|TRBJ1-2|TRBV7-9
CASSFDSSGYTF
TGTGCCAGCAGCTTTGACAGTTCGGGCTACACCTTC
>-|TRBD1|TRBJ1-2|TRBV6-5
CASSFNDRGGGYTF
TGTGCCAGCAGTTTTAACGACAGGGGGGGTGGCTACACCTTC
>few|-|TRBJ1-2|TRBV7-2
CASSLETHNYGYTF
TGTGCCAGCAGCTTAGAGACACATAACTATGGCTACACCTTC
>-|-|TRBJ1-3|TRBV18
CASSWGQNSGNTIYF
TGTGCCAGCTCGTGGGGGCAGAACTCTGGAAACACCATATATTTT
>-|-|TRBJ1-1|TRBV6-1
CAGTRDFNTEAFF
TGTGCCGGCACCCGGGACTTCAACACTGAAGCTTTCTTT